What follows is one TCR beta chain and its context. Its antigen target is currently unknown. No base qualities exist here, and no much larger clone lies one base off it. The data were obtained in a study of shared clonotypes between healthy human individuals (dated by TCRdb to the early 2020s). As for the study more broadly: The cohort comprised a couple of women and three men aged 18 to 49 years. Per donor, three plates each were used for CD4 naive and CD4 memory, two for CD8 naive, and one for CD8 memory. The study deeply sequenced blood TCR repertoires of about 5 healthy adults to estimate repertoire size and the extent of clonotype sharing between individuals. To increase sequencing depth and limit assay-specific biases, TCR repertoire library preparation and sequencing were carried out by different laboratories using diverse techniques. Leukapheresis yielded between about 0.94 and 10 billion PBMCs per donor.

Using the deep immunoSEQ assay, TCR CDR3 regions were amplified from genomic DNA by multiplex PCR. Genomic DNA extracted from each cell subset was distributed evenly over all wells of several immunoSEQ 96-well plates, and each plate served as one replicate. Each replicate PCR for sorted subsets received about 200 ng genomic DNA, equal to tens of thousands of T cell genomes. Purified libraries were quantified with a Qubit 3.0 fluorometer, sized on a Bioanalyzer 2100, and re-quantified with the KAPA Library Quantification kit. Every immunoSEQ 96-well plate was sequenced on a separate single-read 150-cycle Illumina NextSeq 550 flow cell. Per the original workflow: The immunoSEQ output contained only junctional sequences without quality scores, so filtering could not match that applied to full-length reads. Sequences were annotated with PyIR, a Python wrapper for IgBLAST v1.9, using IMGT germline references to assign V/J genes and CDR3. Reads were filtered out if the reads had weak V/J assignments (E-value above 1e-6), no CDR3, stop codons, out-of-frame junctions, or ambiguous translated residues. A V3J clonotype was defined by an identical inferred V gene, J gene, and CDR3 amino acid sequence. The percentage overlap between two repertoires was calculated by dividing the number of shared unique clonotypes by the size of the smaller repertoire. RTK rarefaction, the Chao1 estimator, and Recon v2.1 estimates of unobserved clonotypes were used to assess repertoire richness. For all TCRbeta clonotypes obtained by the gDNA method from four donors, generation probabilities were computed with OLGA. This is the immuneACCESS table as TCRdb keeps it, with only in-frame sequences that have V and J called. A part of the clones is gone; compared with another copy, unresolved V genes explain less than half, and the rest is unexplained. That table furnishes V, J and clone size, whereas the DNA furnished D and trimming. Here the sample has about 700,000 clones; 92% occur a single time. Approximately 24% of the sample is in the top ten clones.

Summary of the overall study and its limitations: Pairwise subsampling led to the expectation that sequencing depth would affect the degree of clonotype sharing among donors. The genetic and exposure-history diversity represented was limited by the small number of donors. Across a handful of donors, about 5.2% of naive CD4, 3% to 3.5% of naive CD8, 2.3% of memory CD4, and about 0.44% of memory CD8 clonotypes were shared. Compared with non-shared clonotypes, the clonotypes found in all four sorted-subset donors had higher generation probabilities. Estimated clonotype richness was generally larger for naive than for memory subsets. Only blood was sampled, and tissue TCR repertoires likely differ from those in blood. Incomplete sequencing was indicated by rarefaction of sorted-subset datasets, despite the large sequencing depth.

For the CD8 naive samples, CD45RO-negative cells were positively selected for CCR7, yielding a CD45RA+CCR7+ population from which TemRA cells were excluded. Donors were healthy HIV-negative adults with no recently reported acute infections or vaccinations. Every donor was a Caucasian adult residing in Nashville, Tennessee, USA. After blood collection by leukapheresis, PBMCs were isolated using Ficoll-Histopaque density gradient centrifugation and then cryopreserved in the vapor phase of liquid nitrogen. Analytical flow cytometry was used to check the purity and quantity of each magnetically sorted T cell population. Genomic DNA was isolated from every sorted fraction and measured by UV absorbance on a Nanodrop 2000c. This receptor was identified in a man between 25 and 39 years old in good health. Source material: naive CD8+ T cells sorted from blood. The sample's cell subset or site label, decoded: CD45RA+CCR7+.

The sequence in DNA is TGTGCCAGCAGTCCTCAACAGGGCTCCCTATACAATGAGCAGTTCTTC. It specifies CASSPQQGSLYNEQFF. The chain links TRBV7-9 with TRBJ2-1; possibly the D gene is TRBD1, per 6 matching bases. There are 16 amino acids in the CDR3, from cysteine to phenylalanine inclusive. Only the CDR3 region is kept as DNA, spanning 48 bases read in frame from base 1. Trimming takes 6 bases from V and 4 bases from J, and the germline ends sit 19 bases apart. CDR1 SEHNR and CDR2 FQNEAQ were looked up in the germline V gene (reference sequence). The CDR3, completed at both ends by the reference TRBV7-9 and TRBJ2-1 genes, gives the full variable domain DTGVSQNPRHKITKRGQNVTFRCDPISEHNRLYWYRQTLGQGPEFLTYFQNEAQLEKSRLLSDRFSAERPKGSFSTLEIQRTEQGDSAMYLCASSPQQGSLYNEQFFGPGTRLTVL.